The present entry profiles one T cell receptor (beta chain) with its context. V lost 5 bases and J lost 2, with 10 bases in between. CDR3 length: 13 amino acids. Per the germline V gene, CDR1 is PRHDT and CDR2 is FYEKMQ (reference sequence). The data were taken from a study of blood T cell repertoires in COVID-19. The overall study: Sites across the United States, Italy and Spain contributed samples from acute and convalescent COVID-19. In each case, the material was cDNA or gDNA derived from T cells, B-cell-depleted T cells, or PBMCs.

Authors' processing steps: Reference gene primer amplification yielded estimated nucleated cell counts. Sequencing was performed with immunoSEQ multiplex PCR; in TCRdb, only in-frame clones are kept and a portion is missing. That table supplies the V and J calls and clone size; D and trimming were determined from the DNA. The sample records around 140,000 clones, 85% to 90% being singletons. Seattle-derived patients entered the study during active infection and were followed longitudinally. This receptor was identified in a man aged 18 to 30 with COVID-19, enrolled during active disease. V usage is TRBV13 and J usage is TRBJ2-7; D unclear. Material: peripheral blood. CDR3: CASSPVRAYEQYF. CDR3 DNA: TGTGCCAGCAGCCCCGTCCGCGCCTACGAGCAGTACTTC. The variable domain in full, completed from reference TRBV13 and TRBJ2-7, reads AAGVIQSPRHLIKEKRETATLKCYPIPRHDTVYWYQQGPGQDPQFLISFYEKMQSDKGSIPDRFSAQQFSDYHSELNMSSLELGDSALYFCASSPVRAYEQYFGPGTRLTVT.